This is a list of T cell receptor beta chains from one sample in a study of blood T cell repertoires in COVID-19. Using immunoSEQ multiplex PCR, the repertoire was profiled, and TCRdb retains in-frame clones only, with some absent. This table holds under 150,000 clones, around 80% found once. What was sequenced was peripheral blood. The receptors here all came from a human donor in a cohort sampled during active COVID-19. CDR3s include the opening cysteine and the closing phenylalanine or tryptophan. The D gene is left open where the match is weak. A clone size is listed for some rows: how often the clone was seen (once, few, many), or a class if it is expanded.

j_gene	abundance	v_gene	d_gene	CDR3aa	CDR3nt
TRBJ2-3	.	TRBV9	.	CASSVQGGTDTQYF	TGTGCCAGCAGCGTACAGGGTGGCACAGATACGCAGTATTTT
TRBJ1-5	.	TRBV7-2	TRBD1	CASSPQGANQPQHF	TGTGCCAGCAGCCCACAGGGGGCTAACCAGCCCCAGCATTTT
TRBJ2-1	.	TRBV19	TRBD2	CASSMGLAGGYNEQFF	TGTGCCAGTAGTATGGGACTAGCGGGGGGGTACAATGAGCAGTTCTTC
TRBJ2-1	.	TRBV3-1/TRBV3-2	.	CASSQGDTYNEQFF	TGTGCCAGCAGCCAGGGGGACACTTACAATGAGCAGTTCTTC
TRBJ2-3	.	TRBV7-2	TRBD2	CASSLAGRGGAQYF	TGTGCCAGCAGCTTAGCGGGGCGGGGGGGCGCGCAGTATTTT
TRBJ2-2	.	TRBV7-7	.	CASSDSPGELFF	TGTGCTAGCAGCGACTCCCCCGGGGAGCTGTTTTTT
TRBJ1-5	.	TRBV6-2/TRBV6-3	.	CASSTNRDQPQHF	TGTGCCAGCAGTACGAACAGGGATCAGCCCCAGCATTTT
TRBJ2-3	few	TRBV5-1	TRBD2	CASSLMTWRGGRKDTQYF	TGCGCCAGCAGCTTGATGACGTGGCGGGGGGGCCGTAAAGATACGCAGTATTTT
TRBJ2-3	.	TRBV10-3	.	CASRDRDSGSDTQYF	TGTGCCAGCAGGGACCGGGACTCCGGGTCAGATACGCAGTATTTT
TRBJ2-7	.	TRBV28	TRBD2	CASSPPVGGLSYEQYF	TGTGCCAGCAGTCCCCCTGTGGGGGGACTATCCTACGAGCAGTACTTC
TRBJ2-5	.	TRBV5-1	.	CASSLVLAETQYF	TGCGCCAGCAGCTTGGTACTAGCTGAGACCCAGTACTTC
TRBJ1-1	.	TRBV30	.	CASELNTEAFF	TGTGCCTCGGAGTTGAACACTGAAGCTTTCTTT
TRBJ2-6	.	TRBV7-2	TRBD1	CASSITGAGANVLTF	TGTGCCAGCAGCATAACAGGGGCTGGGGCCAACGTCCTGACTTTC
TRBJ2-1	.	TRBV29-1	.	CSDIERWGTYNEQFF	TGCAGCGATATAGAGCGGTGGGGGACTTACAATGAGCAGTTCTTC
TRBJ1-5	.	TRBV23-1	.	CASSQRRDSNQPQHF	TGCGCCAGCAGTCAACGCAGGGATAGCAATCAGCCCCAGCATTTT
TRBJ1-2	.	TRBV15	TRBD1	CATNTGTGEHGYTF	TGTGCCACGAACACCGGGACAGGAGAACATGGCTACACCTTC
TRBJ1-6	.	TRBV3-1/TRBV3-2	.	CASRQQGNNSPLHF	TGTGCCAGCAGACAACAGGGCAATAATTCACCCCTCCACTTT
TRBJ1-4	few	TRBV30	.	CAWRPDTTNEKLFF	TGTGCCTGGAGACCAGACACAACTAATGAAAAACTGTTTTTT
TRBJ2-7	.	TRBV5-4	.	CASSIDRQLSYEQYF	TGTGCCAGCAGCATCGACAGGCAACTCTCCTACGAGCAGTACTTC
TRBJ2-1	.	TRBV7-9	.	CASSLNIRADEQFF	TGTGCCAGCAGCTTAAACATCAGGGCCGATGAGCAGTTCTTC
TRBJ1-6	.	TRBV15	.	CATSRGGGGSPLHF	TGTGCCACCAGCAGAGGAGGGGGGGGGTCACCCCTCCACTTT
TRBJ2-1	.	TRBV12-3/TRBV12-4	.	CASSKDVENEQFF	TGTGCCAGCAGTAAAGATGTCGAGAATGAGCAGTTCTTC
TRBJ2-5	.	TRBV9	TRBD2	CASSVAAGVTETQYF	TGTGCCAGCAGCGTAGCGGCGGGGGTTACAGAGACCCAGTACTTC
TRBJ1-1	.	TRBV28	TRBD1	CASSFSQGLGGVDTEAFF	TGTGCCAGCAGTTTTTCCCAGGGTTTAGGGGGCGTCGACACTGAAGCTTTCTTT
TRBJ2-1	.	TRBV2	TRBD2	CASTALRTGTSGRRQFF	TGTGCCAGCACCGCACTCCGAACCGGGACTAGCGGGAGACGGCAGTTCTTC
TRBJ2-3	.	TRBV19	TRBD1	CASRDRGHTDTQYF	TGTGCCAGTAGGGACAGGGGACACACAGATACGCAGTATTTT
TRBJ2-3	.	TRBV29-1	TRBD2	CSVEGASGGSPSTDTQYF	TGCAGCGTTGAAGGGGCTAGCGGGGGATCGCCTAGCACAGATACGCAGTATTTT
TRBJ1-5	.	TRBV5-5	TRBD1	CASSANHDRAQPQHF	TGTGCCAGCAGCGCAAACCACGACAGGGCTCAGCCCCAGCATTTT
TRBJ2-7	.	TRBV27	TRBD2	CASSPISGGGSEQYF	TGTGCCAGCAGTCCCATAAGCGGGGGGGGTAGCGAGCAGTACTTC
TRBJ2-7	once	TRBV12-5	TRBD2	CASARGDEQYF	TGTGCTAGTGCACGGGGGGACGAGCAGTACTTC
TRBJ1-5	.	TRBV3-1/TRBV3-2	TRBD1	CASSLRGQDNQPQHF	TGTGCCAGCAGCCTTAGGGGGCAGGACAATCAGCCCCAGCATTTT
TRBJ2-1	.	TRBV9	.	CASSGSTGLEQFF	TGTGCCAGCAGCGGAAGTACAGGGCTTGAGCAGTTCTTC
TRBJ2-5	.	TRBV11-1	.	CASSLRQLETQYF	TGTGCCAGCAGCCTTAGACAGTTAGAGACCCAGTACTTC
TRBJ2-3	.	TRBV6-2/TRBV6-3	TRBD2	CASSYGLPGAGLSNTQYF	TGTGCCAGCAGTTACGGCCTTCCGGGAGCGGGGCTCTCTAATACGCAGTATTTT
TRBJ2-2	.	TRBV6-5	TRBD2	CASSYPGGPKTGELFF	TGTGCCAGCAGTTACCCGGGGGGGCCCAAGACCGGGGAGCTGTTTTTT
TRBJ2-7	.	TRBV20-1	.	CSASRPGSSSYEQYF	TGCAGTGCTAGTCGACCAGGGTCGTCCTCCTACGAGCAGTACTTC
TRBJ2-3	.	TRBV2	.	CAILRGGGPGGDTQYF	TGTGCCATCCTCAGGGGCGGGGGCCCAGGCGGGGATACGCAGTATTTT
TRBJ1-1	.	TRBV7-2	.	CASSLSWNTEAFF	TGTGCCAGCAGCCTAAGCTGGAACACTGAAGCTTTCTTT
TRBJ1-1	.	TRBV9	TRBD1	CASSVKDRATEAFF	TGTGCCAGCAGCGTGAAGGACAGGGCCACTGAAGCTTTCTTT
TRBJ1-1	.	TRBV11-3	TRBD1	CASSLQGADTEAFF	TGTGCCAGCAGCCTACAGGGGGCGGACACTGAAGCTTTCTTT
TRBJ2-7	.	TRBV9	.	CASSADTYSYEQYF	TGTGCCAGCAGCGCCGACACTTACTCCTACGAGCAGTACTTC
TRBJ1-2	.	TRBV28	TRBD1	CASSGRGVGNYGYTF	TGTGCCAGCAGTGGCAGGGGGGTGGGAAACTATGGCTACACCTTC
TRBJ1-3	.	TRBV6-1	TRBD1	CASSELDRARDTIYF	TGTGCCAGCAGTGAACTTGACAGGGCTCGAGACACCATATATTTT
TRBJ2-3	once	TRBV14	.	CASSQEGAGWDTQYF	TGTGCCAGCAGCCAAGAAGGGGCAGGATGGGATACGCAGTATTTT
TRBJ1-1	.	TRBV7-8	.	CASSWGPGGDTEAFF	TGTGCCAGCAGCTGGGGACCGGGAGGGGACACTGAAGCTTTCTTT